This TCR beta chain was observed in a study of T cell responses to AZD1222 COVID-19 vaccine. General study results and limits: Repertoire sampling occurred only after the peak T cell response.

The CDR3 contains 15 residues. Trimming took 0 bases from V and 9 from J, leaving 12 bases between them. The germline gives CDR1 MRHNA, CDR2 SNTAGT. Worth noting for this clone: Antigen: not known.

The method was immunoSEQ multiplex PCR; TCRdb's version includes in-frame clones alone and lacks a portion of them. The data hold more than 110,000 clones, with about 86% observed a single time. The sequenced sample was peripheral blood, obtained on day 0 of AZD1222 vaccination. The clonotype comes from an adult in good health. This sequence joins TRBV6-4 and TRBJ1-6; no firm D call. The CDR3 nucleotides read TGTGCCAGCAGTGACTCCTCATTCGGGAGTTCACCCCTCCACTTT. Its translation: CASSDSSFGSSPLHF.